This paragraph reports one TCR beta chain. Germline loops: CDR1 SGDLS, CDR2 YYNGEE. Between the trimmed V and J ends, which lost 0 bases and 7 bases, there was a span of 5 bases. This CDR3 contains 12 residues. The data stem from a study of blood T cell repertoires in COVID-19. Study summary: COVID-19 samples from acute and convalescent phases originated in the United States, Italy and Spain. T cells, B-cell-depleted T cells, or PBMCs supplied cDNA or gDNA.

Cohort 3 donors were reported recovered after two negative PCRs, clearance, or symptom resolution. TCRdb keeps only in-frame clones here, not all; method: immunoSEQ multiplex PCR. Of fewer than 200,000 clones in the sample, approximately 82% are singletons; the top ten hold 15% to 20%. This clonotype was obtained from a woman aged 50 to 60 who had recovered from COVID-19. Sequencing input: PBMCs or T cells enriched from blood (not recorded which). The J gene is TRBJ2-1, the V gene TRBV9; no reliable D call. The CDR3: CASSVVENEQFF. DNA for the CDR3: TGTGCCAGCAGCGTAGTTGAGAATGAGCAGTTCTTC.